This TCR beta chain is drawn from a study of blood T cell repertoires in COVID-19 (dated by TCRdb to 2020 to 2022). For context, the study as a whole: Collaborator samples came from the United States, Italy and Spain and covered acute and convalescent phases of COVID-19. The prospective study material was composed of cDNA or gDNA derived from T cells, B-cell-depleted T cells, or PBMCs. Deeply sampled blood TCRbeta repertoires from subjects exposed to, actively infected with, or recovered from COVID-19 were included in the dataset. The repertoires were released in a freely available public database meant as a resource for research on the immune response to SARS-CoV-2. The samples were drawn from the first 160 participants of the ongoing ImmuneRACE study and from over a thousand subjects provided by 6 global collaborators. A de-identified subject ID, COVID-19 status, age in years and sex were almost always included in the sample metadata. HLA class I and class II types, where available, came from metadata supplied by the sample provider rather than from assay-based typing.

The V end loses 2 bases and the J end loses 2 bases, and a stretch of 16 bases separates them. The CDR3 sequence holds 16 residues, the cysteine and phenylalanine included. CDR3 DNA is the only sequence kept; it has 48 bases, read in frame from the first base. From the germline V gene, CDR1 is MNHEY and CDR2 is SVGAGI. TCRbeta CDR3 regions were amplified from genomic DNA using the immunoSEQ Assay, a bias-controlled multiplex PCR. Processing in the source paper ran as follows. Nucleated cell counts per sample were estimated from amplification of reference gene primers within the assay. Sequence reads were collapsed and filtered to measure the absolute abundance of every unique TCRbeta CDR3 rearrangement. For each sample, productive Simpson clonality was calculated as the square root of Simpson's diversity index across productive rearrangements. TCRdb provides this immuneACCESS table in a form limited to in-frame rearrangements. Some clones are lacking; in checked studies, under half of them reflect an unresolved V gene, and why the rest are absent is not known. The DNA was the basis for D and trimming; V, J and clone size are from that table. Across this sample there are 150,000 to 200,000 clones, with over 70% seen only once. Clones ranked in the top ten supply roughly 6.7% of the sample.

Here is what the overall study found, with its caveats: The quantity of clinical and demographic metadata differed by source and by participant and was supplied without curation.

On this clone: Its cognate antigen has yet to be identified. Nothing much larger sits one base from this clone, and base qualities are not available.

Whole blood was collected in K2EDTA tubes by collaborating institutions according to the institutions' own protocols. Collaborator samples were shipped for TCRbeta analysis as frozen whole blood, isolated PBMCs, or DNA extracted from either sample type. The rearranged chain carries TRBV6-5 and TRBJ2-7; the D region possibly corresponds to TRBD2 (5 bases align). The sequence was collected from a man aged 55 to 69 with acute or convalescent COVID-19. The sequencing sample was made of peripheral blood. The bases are TGTGCCAGCAGTTACGAGTGGGGAGAGATCCCCTACGAGCAGTACTTC. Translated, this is CASSYEWGEIPYEQYF.